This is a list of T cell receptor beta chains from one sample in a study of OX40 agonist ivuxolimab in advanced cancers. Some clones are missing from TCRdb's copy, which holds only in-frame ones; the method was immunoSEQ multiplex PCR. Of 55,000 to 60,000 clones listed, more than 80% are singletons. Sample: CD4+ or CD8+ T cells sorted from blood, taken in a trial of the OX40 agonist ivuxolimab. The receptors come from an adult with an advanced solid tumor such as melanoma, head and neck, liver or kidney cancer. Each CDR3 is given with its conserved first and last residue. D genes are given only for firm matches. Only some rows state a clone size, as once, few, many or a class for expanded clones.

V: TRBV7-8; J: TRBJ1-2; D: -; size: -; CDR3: CASSPLEGLYGYTF; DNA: TGTGCCAGCAGCCCTCTGGAAGGGCTCTATGGCTACACCTTC
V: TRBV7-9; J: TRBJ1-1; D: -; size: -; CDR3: CASSPGYLRATEAFF; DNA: TGTGCCAGCAGCCCGGGATATTTGAGGGCCACTGAAGCTTTCTTT
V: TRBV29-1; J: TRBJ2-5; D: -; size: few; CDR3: CSVESGLETQYF; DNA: TGCAGCGTTGAATCGGGTCTGGAGACCCAGTACTTC
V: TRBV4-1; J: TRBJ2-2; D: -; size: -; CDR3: CASSHEFDTNTGELFF; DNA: TGCGCCAGCAGCCATGAGTTCGACACGAACACCGGGGAGCTGTTTTTT
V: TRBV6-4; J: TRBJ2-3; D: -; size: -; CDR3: CASRATSGGTDTQYF; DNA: TGTGCCAGCAGGGCCACTAGTGGGGGAACAGATACGCAGTATTTT
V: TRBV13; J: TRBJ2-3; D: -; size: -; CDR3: CATEGGKDTQYF; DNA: TGTGCCACCGAAGGAGGGAAGGATACGCAGTATTTT
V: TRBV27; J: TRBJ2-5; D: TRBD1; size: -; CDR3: CASSLSGQGLETQYF; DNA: TGTGCCAGCAGTTTAAGTGGACAGGGGCTGGAGACCCAGTACTTC
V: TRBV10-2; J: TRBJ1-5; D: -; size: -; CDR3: CANPIMPQPQHF; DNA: TGCGCCAACCCTATTATGCCTCAGCCCCAGCATTTT
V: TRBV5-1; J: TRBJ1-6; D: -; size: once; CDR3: CASSLGQGLNSPLHF; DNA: TGCGCCAGCAGCTTGGGTCAAGGTCTGAATTCACCCCTCCACTTT
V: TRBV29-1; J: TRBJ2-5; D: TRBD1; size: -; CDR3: CSVAGGAWEETQYF; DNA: TGCAGCGTTGCAGGGGGCGCGTGGGAAGAGACCCAGTACTTC
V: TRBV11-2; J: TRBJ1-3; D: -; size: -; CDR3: CASSPTGGNTIYF; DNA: TGTGCCAGCAGCCCCACAGGGGGAAACACCATATATTTT
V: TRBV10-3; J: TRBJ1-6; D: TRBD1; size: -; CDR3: CAISEAGTGFNSPLHF; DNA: TGTGCCATCAGTGAGGCCGGGACAGGGTTTAATTCACCCCTCCACTTT
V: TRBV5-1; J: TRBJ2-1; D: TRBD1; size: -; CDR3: CASSLDQDRPMNEQFF; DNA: TGCGCCAGCAGCTTGGATCAGGACAGGCCTATGAATGAGCAGTTCTTC
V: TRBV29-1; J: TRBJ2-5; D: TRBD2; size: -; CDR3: CSVESGARETQYF; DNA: TGCAGCGTTGAGAGCGGGGCCCGGGAGACCCAGTACTTC
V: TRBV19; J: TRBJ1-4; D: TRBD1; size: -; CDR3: CASRVTGGSPNEKLFF; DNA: TGTGCCAGTAGGGTGACAGGGGGCTCGCCTAATGAAAAACTGTTTTTT